A single sample gave rise to the 5 T cell receptor beta chains below, sequenced in a study of T cells in Graves' hyperthyroidism and ophthalmopathy. The CDR3 regions of TCR beta were amplified from RNA transcripts. The HTBI primer set drove a first-round RT-PCR of the TCR CDR3. TCRdb reanalysed the multiplex PCR reads using MiXCR and keeps one entry per CDR3 protein. This table has approximately 430,000 distinct CDR3 sequences, approximately 15% appearing once. Source material: blood. These receptors all come from a woman aged 18-35 years with Graves' hyperthyroidism.

This sequence joins TRBV19 and TRBJ2-1, with D possibly TRBD2 on 6 matching bases. V was clipped by 6 bases and J by 10 bases, with 19 bases between them. CDR3 length: 14 amino acids. CDR1 is LNHDA, CDR2 SQIVND, per germline (reference sequence). The CDR3 region has the DNA TGTGCCAGTAGAGGATTGAGTGCGGGAAAGGAGCAGTTCTTC. It encodes CASRGLSAGKEQFF.

The sample holds a few counts of this clonotype. The CDR3 here is CASSIVTASLASEQFF. The CDR3, as DNA: TGTGCCAGTAGTATAGTGACAGCATCGCTTGCGAGTGAGCAGTTCTTC. The chain is built from TRBV19 and TRBJ2-1, with a weak D call TRBD1 (5 bases). The CDR3 has 16 amino acids. Trimming took off 1 base at V and 9 bases at J, with 19 bases between the two ends. Germline-derived CDR1 and CDR2 are LNHDA and SQIVND (reference sequence).

This clonotype was detected ten times or more. The rearrangement joins TRBV6-1 to TRBJ2-3, with D hard to call. The CDR3 loop spans 12 amino acids. V lost 6 bases and J 9 bases, leaving 13 bases between the germline ends. Germline CDR1 MNHNS, CDR2 SASEGT. In nucleotides, the CDR3 is TGTGCCAGCAGCACAGACACCCTAACGCAGTATTTT. It specifies CASSTDTLTQYF.

This clonotype was observed many times. The chain employs TRBV5-4 and TRBJ2-3; the D is unclear. The germline gives CDR1 SGHNT, CDR2 YYREEE (reference sequence). V was pared by 0 bases and J by 2 bases, with 7 bases between. This CDR3 spans 14 amino acids. CDR3 nucleotides: TGTGCCAGCAGCTTGGATCTATTCACAGATACGCAGTATTTT. Residues: CASSLDLFTDTQYF.

V and J are TRBV19 and TRBJ1-5; D possibly corresponds to TRBD1 (6 bases). The CDR3 is 19 amino acids. The germline gives CDR1 LNHDA, CDR2 SQIVND (reference sequence). Trimming left V 5 bases short and J 0 bases short, with 23 bases between. In nucleotides, the CDR3 is TGTGCCAGTAGTGGCGAGGGACAATCAATCCGATATAGCAATCAGCCCCAGCATTTT. Translation: CASSGEGQSIRYSNQPQHF.